This paragraph covers one TCR beta chain sequence. CDR1 SGHRS and CDR2 YFSETQ come from the germline V gene. The V end lost 5 bases, the J end lost 1 base, and 12 bases lay between the germline ends. This CDR3 contains 14 residues. Molecules of cDNA were individually given unique molecular identifiers that were attached to them. TCRdb reanalysed the 5' RACE reads using MiXCR and keeps one entry per CDR3 protein. Among 55,000 to 80,000 distinct CDR3 sequences listed, around 11% were seen once. The data originate from a study of early T cells in non-severe SARS-CoV-2 infection. Overall study context: The study sequenced bulk RNA from unsorted whole blood, with chains unpaired.

This clonotype was sampled from an adult who was a healthcare worker with PCR-confirmed SARS-CoV-2 infection or an uninfected control (not recorded which). The sequenced sample consisted of whole blood. The rearrangement uses TRBV5-1 and TRBJ1-1; tentative D call: TRBD1 (6 bases). CDR3 sequence (DNA): TGCGCCAGCAGTCGCGGGACAACGAACACTGAAGCTTTCTTT. Protein product: CASSRGTTNTEAFF.